The rows below give T cell receptor beta chains drawn from one sample of a study of T-cell reconstitution after alpha-beta-depleted transplantation in children. TCRdb fed the PCR reads into MiXCR, producing one record per CDR3 protein. Found here are almost 500,000 distinct CDR3 sequences, roughly a tenth of them singletons; the top ten hold around 2%. Specimen: PBMCs, collected before TCRalphabeta/CD19-depleted stem cell transplant. All receptors come from a child aged 2 to 9 with inherited bone marrow failure, due to receive a stem cell transplant. CDR3s leave out the opening cysteine and the closing phenylalanine or tryptophan.

CDR3aa,v_gene,j_gene
ASSPGAYGYT,TRBV7-2,TRBJ1-2
ASSVNPGNEQF,TRBV5-1,TRBJ2-1
ASTLWGQGAYEQY,TRBV28,TRBJ2-7
ASKWDTNSYEQY,TRBV19,TRBJ2-7
ASSQLAGGIWNEQF,TRBV27,TRBJ2-1
ASSLGDMQETQY,TRBV5-1,TRBJ2-5
SVEDLITRESYDTQY,TRBV29-1,TRBJ2-3
ASSKVRDRVFYYGYT,TRBV21-1,TRBJ1-2
ASSLATQGEAF,TRBV5-1,TRBJ1-1
ASSARAGSSYNEQF,TRBV9,TRBJ2-1
ASTFGGWNTEAF,TRBV12-3/TRBV12-4,TRBJ1-1
ASSQDRDRGRYNEQF,TRBV14,TRBJ2-1
ASSPAGSGHSYEQY,TRBV11-2,TRBJ2-7
ASSPWAGERKETQY,TRBV6-5,TRBJ2-5
ASSPIAGSATYEQY,TRBV18,TRBJ2-7
ASSGRDPPYNEQF,TRBV7-8,TRBJ2-1
SARALSYEQY,TRBV20-1,TRBJ2-7
ASSQDYWLAGGGTDTQY,TRBV4-2,TRBJ2-3
ASSGDSNNEQF,TRBV12-3/TRBV12-4,TRBJ2-1
SAIRQGIDTQY,TRBV20-1,TRBJ2-3
ASSPTGMYEQY,TRBV11-2,TRBJ2-7
ASSLALLAADTQY,TRBV7-2,TRBJ2-3
SARAPLGGQGLYSNQPQH,TRBV20-1,TRBJ1-5
ASSQDLGQVYNEQF,TRBV4-3,TRBJ2-1
ASSLGLFAGSYNEQF,TRBV5-1,TRBJ2-1
ASSMPPGRNEQF,TRBV19,TRBJ2-1
ASSQRGQPGNTIY,TRBV5-6,TRBJ1-3
ASSYGWNEQF,TRBV6-2/TRBV6-3,TRBJ2-1
ASSLTGGPYIGGELF,TRBV5-1,TRBJ2-2
ASTPAGGITEAF,TRBV12-3/TRBV12-4,TRBJ1-1
ASSQTSGRNQETQY,TRBV7-2,TRBJ2-5
ASSQDQAGEETQY,TRBV4-2,TRBJ2-5
ASSPEVSGGYT,TRBV18,TRBJ1-2
ASTPDRSYEQY,TRBV6-1,TRBJ2-7
ASTSPKGFRTETQY,TRBV6-1,TRBJ2-5
SVGAALETQY,TRBV29-1,TRBJ2-5
ASSYGPGIEQY,TRBV6-6,TRBJ2-7
ASSLRTANTDTQY,TRBV18,TRBJ2-3
ASSLGRLYGYT,TRBV12-3/TRBV12-4,TRBJ1-2
ASSGGAEAF,TRBV5-1,TRBJ1-1
ATSKTGTGFDSYNSPLH,TRBV15,TRBJ1-6
ASSRRGTGLTSGHTGELF,TRBV19,TRBJ2-2
SVALMGTSGRENEQF,TRBV29-1,TRBJ2-1
ASIQAGSYEQY,TRBV6-5,TRBJ2-7
SASRDMNTEAF,TRBV29-1,TRBJ1-1
ASSPGPAGGPQF,TRBV7-9,TRBJ2-1
ASSPPGLAGDTDTQY,TRBV18,TRBJ2-3
ASRPDREFQPQH,TRBV11-3,TRBJ1-5
SVEDRSYGYT,TRBV29-1,TRBJ1-2